This TCR beta chain came from a study of PD-L1 blockade in urothelial cancer. In the study overall: The median number of T cells present in blood samples was under 150,000.

Trimming at V came to 5 bases and at J to 2 bases, leaving 5 bases not matched to a gene. In germline, CDR1 is SEHNR, CDR2 FQNEAQ (reference sequence). The CDR3 spans 15 residues. Generated by immunoSEQ multiplex PCR, the TCRdb table keeps only in-frame clones and is missing some. Of 45,000 or so clones listed, around 89% were seen once; the top ten hold roughly 3.6%. This clone appeared once. Additional DNA sequences in this sample encode the identical CDR3. The genes are TRBV7-9 and TRBJ2-7; 11 bases are a match to TRBD1. The receptor was isolated from a man of 80 years or more with urothelial cancer. Sequences were derived from PBMCs, sampled around atezolizumab (anti-PD-L1) treatment. The CDR3, as DNA: TGTGCCAGCAGCCCCGGGACAGGGGGTACCTACGAGCAGTACTTC. This sequence encodes CASSPGTGGTYEQYF. The full variable domain, completed using reference TRBV7-9 and TRBJ2-7, is DTGVSQNPRHKITKRGQNVTFRCDPISEHNRLYWYRQTLGQGPEFLTYFQNEAQLEKSRLLSDRFSAERPKGSFSTLEIQRTEQGDSAMYLCASSPGTGGTYEQYFGPGTRLTVT.